One TCR beta chain is described in this entry. The specificity of this receptor is unknown. There are no base qualities to consult, and no much larger clone falls within one base. Each collaborating institution followed its own protocols to collect whole blood in K2EDTA tubes. For TCRbeta analysis, collaborators shipped samples as frozen whole blood, isolated PBMCs, or DNA extracted from either of those sample types. This sample is drawn from a study of blood T cell repertoires in COVID-19 (dated by TCRdb to between 2020 and 2021). Describing the broader study: Samples covering the acute and convalescent phases of COVID-19 were provided by collaborators in the United States, Italy and Spain. The repertoires were released in a freely available public database intended as a resource for research on the immune response to SARS-CoV-2. Deeply sampled blood TCRbeta repertoires from subjects exposed to, actively infected with, or recovered from COVID-19 were included in the dataset. The prospective study material was composed of cDNA or gDNA derived from T cells, B-cell-depleted T cells, or PBMCs. Where available, HLA class I and class II types were taken from metadata supplied by the sample provider and were not determined by assay-based typing. Samples came from the ongoing ImmuneRACE study (first 160 participants) plus 1,254 subjects from 6 global collaborators. Sample metadata almost always included a de-identified subject ID, COVID-19 status, age in years and sex.

Findings and caveats that apply to the study as a whole: The quantity of clinical and demographic metadata differed by source and by participant and was supplied without curation.

TCRbeta CDR3 regions were amplified from genomic DNA using the immunoSEQ Assay, a bias-controlled multiplex PCR. In the original analysis: The number of nucleated cells in each sample was estimated by amplification of reference gene primers within the assay. To quantify the absolute abundance of each unique TCRbeta CDR3 rearrangement, sequence reads were collapsed and filtered. For each sample, productive Simpson clonality was calculated by taking the square root of Simpson's diversity index across productive rearrangements. Imported from immuneACCESS, the table was reduced by TCRdb to in-frame sequences with V and J called. These copies leave out some clones; in studies compared against another copy, an unresolved V gene accounts for under half, and the cause of the remainder is not known. From that table come the V and J calls and clone size; the DNA was used to work out D and trimming. The table for this sample lists around 190,000 clones; 84% of them were counted only once. 13% of the sample is in the top ten clones.

The TCR originated in a human donor in a cohort sampled during active COVID-19. Sequencing was done on a sample of peripheral blood.

The bases are TGTGCCAGCAGTTCACCATTCACGGGGAACACTGAAGCTTTCTTT. Its protein reads: CASSSPFTGNTEAFF. The chain joins TRBV28 to TRBJ1-1, with the D segment identity uncertain. In the germline V gene, CDR1 corresponds to MDHEN and CDR2 to SYDVKM. Trimming removed 4 bases from V and 1 base from J, leaving 13 bases between the germline ends. Its CDR3 holds 15 amino acids, cysteine through phenylalanine. Of the read, only the CDR3 DNA is kept; its 45 bases are in frame from base 1.